Sequencing of this T cell receptor (beta chain) was carried out in a study of persistence of HIV-infected CD4 T cells. Study overall: Up to roughly 180 mL blood was drawn at multiple time points; a couple of donors had single-time leukapheresis.

Comment on this clone: Its antigen is unidentified.

The CDR3 contains 18 residues. V lost 7 bases and J lost 2; bases outside the gene matches: 19. Germline CDR1 is MDHEN and CDR2 is SYDVKM. Sequencing used immunoSEQ version 4 in survey mode. Sequencing used immunoSEQ multiplex PCR; TCRdb keeps in-frame clones, though not all of them. The sample gives 44,000 or so clones, approximately 91% of which show up once; 1.8% is in the top ten. This nonspecific control used anti-CD3/anti-CD28 bead stimulation of CD4+ T cells. CD4+ T cells upregulating both CD40 ligand and CD69 were sorted as responding cells. Donors had undetectable plasma HIV-1 RNA, under 50 copies/mL, for 4+ years.

The TCR was taken from an adult man with HIV who was CMV-seropositive. V and J are TRBV28 and TRBJ1-2; 7 bases line up with TRBD1. Here the sequenced sample was CD4+ T cells sorted from PBMCs after approximately 20-hour stimulation, taken from a patient who received antiretroviral therapy. CDR3 in DNA: TGTGCCAGCATCCTAAAAATATCACAGGGGAAGAGCAACTATGGCTACACCTTC. It is translated as CASILKISQGKSNYGYTF.